This T cell receptor beta chain comes out of a study of blood T cell repertoires in COVID-19. Study-level background: Samples of COVID-19 (acute and convalescent) were obtained from the United States, Italy and Spain. The analysed material was cDNA or gDNA that came from T cells, B-cell-depleted T cells, or PBMCs.

In the study's own analysis: Amplification of reference gene primers was used by the study to estimate nucleated cell counts. The repertoire was sequenced with immunoSEQ multiplex PCR; TCRdb's copy has only in-frame clones and lacks some. V and J calls and clone size come straight from that table; D and trimming were deduced from the DNA. The sample yields over 40,000 clones, 70% to 90% seen once. V lost 10 bases, J lost 4 bases, and 7 bases stayed unmatched. The CDR3 contains 13 residues. The chain links TRBV12-3 or TRBV12-4 to TRBJ1-2; 9 bases map to TRBD1. This clonotype was obtained from a man older than 75 with active COVID-19. The source material was peripheral blood. CDR3 sequence reads: CAIIGDRAYGYTF. The CDR3 nucleotides read TGTGCCATCATCGGGGACAGGGCCTATGGCTACACCTTC.